This T cell receptor beta chain stems from a study of blood T cell repertoires in COVID-19. Looking at the study overall: From the United States, Italy and Spain came samples of acute and convalescent COVID-19. T cells, B-cell-depleted T cells, or PBMCs supplied cDNA or gDNA.

Original processing methods: Amplification with reference gene primers provided the estimates of nucleated cell counts. Profiled with immunoSEQ multiplex PCR; TCRdb holds only in-frame clones, not every one. V and J calls and clone size are given by that table; D and trimming were obtained from the DNA. The table lists 130,000 or so clones, about 83% of them singletons. The TCR was taken from a human donor in a cohort sampled during active COVID-19. Sequenced: peripheral blood.

The DNA of the CDR3 is TGTGCCAGCAGTCTTGGACTAGCGGCGAACACCGGGGAGCTGTTTTTT. Its protein product is CASSLGLAANTGELFF. The chain combines TRBV28 with TRBJ2-2; 10 bases agree with TRBD2. After removal of 5 bases from V and 0 bases from J, the junction contained 3 bases not matched to a gene. This CDR3 spans 16 amino acids. Germline V gene sequence: CDR1 MDHEN, CDR2 SYDVKM.